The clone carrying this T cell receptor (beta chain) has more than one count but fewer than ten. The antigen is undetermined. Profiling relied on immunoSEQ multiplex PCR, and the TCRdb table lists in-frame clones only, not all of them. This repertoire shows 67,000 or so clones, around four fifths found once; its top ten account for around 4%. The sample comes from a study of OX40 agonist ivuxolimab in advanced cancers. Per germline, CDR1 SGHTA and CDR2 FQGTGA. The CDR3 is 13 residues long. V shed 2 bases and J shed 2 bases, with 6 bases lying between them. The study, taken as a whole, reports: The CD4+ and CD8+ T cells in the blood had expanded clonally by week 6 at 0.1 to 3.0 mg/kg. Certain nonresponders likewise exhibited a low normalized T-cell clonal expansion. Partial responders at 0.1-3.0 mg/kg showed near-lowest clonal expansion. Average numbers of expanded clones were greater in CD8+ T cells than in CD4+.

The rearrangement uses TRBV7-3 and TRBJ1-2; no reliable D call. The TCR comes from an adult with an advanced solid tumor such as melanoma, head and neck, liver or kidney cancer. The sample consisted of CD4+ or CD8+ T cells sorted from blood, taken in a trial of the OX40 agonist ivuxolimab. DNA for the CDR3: TGTGCCAGCAGCTTAGGACCGAACTATGGCTACACCTTC. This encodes CASSLGPNYGYTF.